These 18 T cell receptor beta chains were sequenced from one sample in a study of cytomegalovirus exposure and HLA in healthy donors. The PCR made use of 60 Vbeta and 13 Jbeta primers. Assay: immunoSEQ multiplex PCR; the TCRdb copy retains only in-frame clones and omits some. This sample has approximately 110,000 clones, with approximately 78% found just once. The sequencing sample was made of PBMCs. The receptor set was obtained from a woman aged 25 to 39 in good health and CMV-seronegative.

This clone was observed a few times. The chain couples TRBV6-1 to TRBJ2-7; the match to TRBD2 covers 12 bases. Germline V lookup: CDR1 MNHNS, CDR2 SASEGT. This CDR3 has 16 residues. Trimming took 3 bases from V and 1 from J; bases not matched to a gene: 4. The CDR3: CASSESSGGDSYEQYF. The DNA for the CDR3 is TGTGCCAGCAGTGAGTCTAGCGGGGGGGATTCCTACGAGCAGTACTTC.

The chain couples TRBV4-1 to TRBJ2-5, with TRBD2 matching 7 bases. V lost 4 bases, J lost 4 bases, and 3 bases stayed unmatched. Per germline, CDR1 MGHRA and CDR2 YSYEKL. The CDR3 length is 13 residues. The CDR3: CASSRTRGETQYF. Written as DNA, the CDR3 is TGCGCCAGCAGCCGGACTAGAGGAGAGACCCAGTACTTC.

The chain combines TRBV4-1 with TRBJ2-7, with TRBD1 identical over 9 bases. Germline CDR1 and CDR2: MGHRA and YSYEKL. The CDR3 is made up of 15 amino acids. V shed 5 bases, J shed 5 bases, and the junction held 10 bases outside the gene matches. CDR3 sequence: CASSGPGQGRNEQYF. CDR3 bases: TGCGCCAGCAGCGGACCGGGACAGGGTCGCAACGAGCAGTACTTC.

This chain joins TRBV7-9 and TRBJ2-7; D remains unclear. The CDR3 has 14 amino acids. The germline CDR1 and CDR2 sequences are SEHNR and FQNEAQ (reference sequence). Trimming left V 0 bases short and J 2 bases short, with 8 bases between. This CDR3 is CASSLATETYEQYF. As DNA, the CDR3 is TGTGCCAGCAGCTTAGCTACAGAAACCTACGAGCAGTACTTC.

The rearrangement uses TRBV7-9 and TRBJ2-5; 9 bases align to TRBD1. CDR1 is SEHNR and CDR2 is FQNEAQ in the germline V gene (reference sequence). This CDR3 region has 15 residues. J was trimmed by 3 bases and V by 5 bases; bases with no gene match: 7. CDR3 DNA: TGTGCCAGCAGCCAGAGGACAGGGGCGGAAGAGACCCAGTACTTC. Protein product: CASSQRTGAEETQYF.

The chain recombines TRBV5-4 with TRBJ2-7; D is possibly TRBD2 (6 bases). Trimming removed 4 bases from V and 5 bases from J, with 10 bases in between. CDR1 is SGHNT and CDR2 is YYREEE in the germline V gene (reference sequence). There are 12 residues in the CDR3. The CDR3 reads CASSGGLNEQYF. In DNA, the CDR3 is TGTGCCAGCAGCGGGGGACTGAACGAGCAGTACTTC.

The V gene is TRBV9, the J gene TRBJ2-3; 10 nucleotides align to TRBD2. Germline assignment: CDR1 SGDLS and CDR2 YYNGEE. This CDR3 is 16 amino acids long. V shed 0 bases, J shed 4 bases, and the junction held 5 bases outside the gene matches. The CDR3 protein is CASSVARTSGSDTQYF. The CDR3 DNA follows: TGTGCCAGCAGCGTAGCTCGGACTAGCGGATCAGATACGCAGTATTTT.

The V gene is TRBV4-1, the J gene TRBJ2-7; tentatively, D is TRBD2 (6 bases). Trimming took off 4 bases at V and 0 bases at J, with 22 bases between the two ends. There are 18 residues in the CDR3. Germline CDR1 MGHRA, CDR2 YSYEKL. The CDR3 protein is CASSPNLRDSSPSYEQYF. DNA of the CDR3: TGCGCCAGCAGCCCGAACCTCAGGGACTCCTCACCCTCCTACGAGCAGTACTTC.

The V gene is TRBV27, the J gene TRBJ2-7; 9 bases are shared with TRBD1. After removal of 4 bases from V and 7 bases from J, the junction contained 8 bases not matched to a gene. Looked up from germline, CDR1 is MNHEY and CDR2 is SMNVEV (reference sequence). The length of the CDR3 is 14 residues. This chain's CDR3 is CASSSQGAGGEQYF. For the CDR3, the DNA is TGTGCCAGCAGTTCACAGGGGGCTGGTGGGGAGCAGTACTTC.

The sample holds one count of this clone. The chain combines TRBV7-2 with TRBJ1-5; TRBD1 matches 7 bases. Germline V gene lookup returns CDR1 SGHTA and CDR2 FQGNSA. There are 13 residues in the CDR3. The V segment lost 5 bases and the J segment 6 bases; nucleotides outside the gene matches: 4. This CDR3 reads CASSATGSQPQHF. CDR3 DNA: TGTGCCAGCAGCGCGACAGGGAGTCAGCCCCAGCATTTT.

The genes are TRBV7-2 and TRBJ2-7; D unresolved. CDR1 is SGHTA, CDR2 FQGNSA, per germline. Trimming left V 0 bases short and J 2 bases short, with 11 bases between. This CDR3 region has 15 residues. The CDR3 bases are TGTGCCAGCAGCTTAGCGACCACTATTACCTACGAGCAGTACTTC. Translated, it gives CASSLATTITYEQYF. Supplemented by reference TRBV7-2 and TRBJ2-7, the full variable domain reads GAGVSQSPSNKVTEKGKDVELRCDPISGHTALYWYRQSLGQGLEFLIYFQGNSAPDKSGLPSDRFSAERTGGSVSTLTIQRTQQEDSAVYLCASSLATTITYEQYFGPGTRLTVT.

The chain links TRBV6-1 to TRBJ2-5; D remains ambiguous. Germline loops: CDR1 MNHNS, CDR2 SASEGT. CDR3 length: 11 amino acids. Trimming took 7 bases from V and 5 from J, leaving 8 bases between them. The DNA for the CDR3 is TGTGCCAGCAATTTGAGGGAGACCCAGTACTTC. Encoded protein: CASNLRETQYF.

The chain uses TRBV18 and TRBJ2-1, with 13 bases identical to TRBD2. J lost 4 bases, V lost 3 bases, and 6 bases had no gene match. This CDR3 has 17 residues. Germline V gene data show CDR1 as KGHSH and CDR2 as LQKENI. CDR3 sequence: CASSPLSTSGRYNEQFF. The CDR3 DNA is TGTGCCAGCTCACCTCTTTCGACTAGCGGGAGGTACAATGAGCAGTTCTTC.

The rearrangement joins TRBV9 to TRBJ2-1, with 9 bases fitting TRBD2. The CDR3 extends over 17 amino acids. Germline-derived CDR1 and CDR2 are SGDLS and YYNGEE. V shed 0 bases and J 2 bases; nucleotides not matched to a gene: 6. In DNA, the CDR3 is TGTGCCAGCAGCGTAGCCGAGCGGGGGGCTACCTACAATGAGCAGTTCTTC. Its translation: CASSVAERGATYNEQFF.

The rearrangement uses TRBV4-1 and TRBJ2-1; TRBD2 aligns across 8 bases. The CDR3 loop spans 17 amino acids. Germline CDR1 reads MGHRA; CDR2 reads YSYEKL. J was trimmed by 1 base and V by 2 bases; bases with no gene match: 7. The CDR3 sequence is CASSQSLSGGSYNEQFF. The CDR3 coding sequence is TGCGCCAGCAGCCAATCCTTGAGCGGGGGATCCTACAATGAGCAGTTCTTC.

J is TRBJ2-1 and V is TRBV5-6; D gene unclear. V was shortened by 1 base and J by 10 bases, with 9 bases between the two germline ends. This CDR3 contains 12 residues. CDR1 SGHDT and CDR2 YYEEEE come from the germline V gene. This CDR3 reads CASSLRSTEQFF. In DNA, the CDR3 is TGTGCCAGCAGCTTGCGGTCTACGGAGCAGTTCTTC.

The V call is TRBV6-5, the J call TRBJ2-7; 9 positions agree with TRBD1. Trimming at V came to 2 bases and at J to 2 bases, leaving 7 bases not matched to a gene. Per the germline V gene, CDR1 is MNHEY and CDR2 is SVGAGI. This CDR3 comprises 16 residues. The DNA of the CDR3 is TGTGCCAGCAGTTACCTCGGGACAGGGCCCACCTACGAGCAGTACTTC. The encoded protein is CASSYLGTGPTYEQYF.

The rearrangement uses TRBV6-1 and TRBJ2-2; D call uncertain. V was shortened by 6 bases and J by 0 bases, with 11 bases between the two germline ends. The germline V gene has CDR1 MNHNS and CDR2 SASEGT. The CDR3 runs to 15 residues. CDR3 sequence (DNA): TGTGCCAGCAGAACAGACCCCGCGAACACCGGGGAGCTGTTTTTT. It codes for CASRTDPANTGELFF.